Listed below are T cell receptor beta chains from one sample, sequenced in a study of PD-1 blockade in classical Hodgkin lymphoma. Assay used: immunoSEQ multiplex PCR; TCRdb lists only in-frame clones, some missing. Among about 27,000 clones listed, approximately 72% were seen once. The sequencing here drew on peripheral blood mononuclear cells (PBMCs), taken before the fourth cycle of nivolumab. Receptor source: a human donor with classical Hodgkin lymphoma. CDR3s include the opening cysteine and the closing phenylalanine or tryptophan. The order of the fields is V gene, D gene, J gene, clone size, CDR3 DNA, CDR3 protein. A D gene is named only where the DNA matches it firmly. Expanded clones get a size class; other rows say once, few or many, or leave the size out.

TRBV27	TRBD1	TRBJ2-7	-	TGTGCCAGCAGTTCGCTGGACAGGGACTACGAGCAGTACTTC	CASSSLDRDYEQYF
TRBV6-5	TRBD1	TRBJ1-6	few	TGTGCCAGCAGTAGGACCGGGACAGGGGATTCACCCCTCCACTTT	CASSRTGTGDSPLHF
TRBV27	-	TRBJ2-5	-	TGTGCCAGCAGTTCCAGCGGGGAGACCCAGTACTTC	CASSSSGETQYF
TRBV6-5	-	TRBJ1-1	-	TGTGCCAGCAGTAGGACTCACATGAACACTGAAGCTTTCTTT	CASSRTHMNTEAFF
TRBV6-1	-	TRBJ1-5	-	TGTGCCAGCAGTGAAAAACCGATTAATCAGCCCCAGCATTTT	CASSEKPINQPQHF
TRBV7-9	TRBD1	TRBJ1-5	few	TGTGCCAGCAGTTACGACAGGGGCCAACCCCAGCATTTT	CASSYDRGQPQHF
TRBV7-2	-	TRBJ2-1	once	TGTGCCAGCAGCCCCGTGGGCAATGAGCAGTTCTTC	CASSPVGNEQFF
TRBV5-1	TRBD1	TRBJ2-7	-	TGCGCCAGCAGCTACCTGTTTAGGGACAGGGGCTCCTACGAGCAGTACTTC	CASSYLFRDRGSYEQYF
TRBV4-1	-	TRBJ1-3	-	TGCGCCAGCAGCCAAGATATCCAGCCGGGCAACGGAAACACCATATATTTT	CASSQDIQPGNGNTIYF
TRBV28	TRBD1	TRBJ1-1	once	TGTGCCAGCAGTTACCGGGACAGGGTCACTGAAGCTTTCTTT	CASSYRDRVTEAFF
TRBV7-2	-	TRBJ1-5	-	TGTGCCAGCAGTCGACAGGAGAGTCAGCCCCAGCATTTT	CASSRQESQPQHF
TRBV7-2	TRBD1	TRBJ2-5	-	TGTGCCAGCAGCTTCGGAAGGGGGCGCAGGGAGACCCAGTACTTC	CASSFGRGRRETQYF
TRBV11-2	-	TRBJ1-4	-	TGTGCCAGCAGCCCGGGACAAGCTAATGAAAAACTGTTTTTT	CASSPGQANEKLFF
TRBV5-1	-	TRBJ2-7	few	TGCGCCAGCACCTTCTTCGGCGAGCAGTACTTC	CASTFFGEQYF
TRBV13	TRBD2	TRBJ2-1	few	TGTGCCAGCAGATCTAGCGGGTACAATGAGCAGTTCTTC	CASRSSGYNEQFF
TRBV5-1	-	TRBJ1-1	-	TGCGCCAGCAGAGCCGGGACACCGAACACTGAAGCTTTCTTT	CASRAGTPNTEAFF
TRBV5-1	TRBD1	TRBJ1-2	-	TGCGCCAGCAGCTTGGACCTTACAGGGGGCGGTGGCTACACCTTC	CASSLDLTGGGGYTF
TRBV27	-	TRBJ1-2	-	TGTGCCAGCAGTTTCAAGGTCCCCTACTATGGTTACACCTTC	CASSFKVPYYGYTF
TRBV7-8	TRBD1	TRBJ2-7	-	TGTGCCAGCAGCCTCTGGCAGGGGGCCCACGAGCAGTACTTC	CASSLWQGAHEQYF
TRBV7-2	TRBD1	TRBJ2-6	-	TGTGCCAGCAGCTTAATGGGACAGGGGACCAACGTCCTGACTTTC	CASSLMGQGTNVLTF
TRBV6-1	TRBD1	TRBJ1-3	-	TGTGCCAGCAGTGTGGGTGGGACAGGGAGCTCTGGAAACACCATATATTTT	CASSVGGTGSSGNTIYF
TRBV7-9	TRBD1	TRBJ1-1	-	TGTGCCAGCAGCTGGTACAGGGGCGGGAACACTGAAGCTTTCTTT	CASSWYRGGNTEAFF
TRBV30	-	TRBJ2-7	-	TGTGCCTGGAGTCCCCAATCCTACGAGCAGTACTTC	CAWSPQSYEQYF
TRBV13	TRBD1	TRBJ2-7	-	TGTGCCAGCAGCTTATTGGACAGGGCTTTCTTCCCGGTCGAGCAGTACTTC	CASSLLDRAFFPVEQYF